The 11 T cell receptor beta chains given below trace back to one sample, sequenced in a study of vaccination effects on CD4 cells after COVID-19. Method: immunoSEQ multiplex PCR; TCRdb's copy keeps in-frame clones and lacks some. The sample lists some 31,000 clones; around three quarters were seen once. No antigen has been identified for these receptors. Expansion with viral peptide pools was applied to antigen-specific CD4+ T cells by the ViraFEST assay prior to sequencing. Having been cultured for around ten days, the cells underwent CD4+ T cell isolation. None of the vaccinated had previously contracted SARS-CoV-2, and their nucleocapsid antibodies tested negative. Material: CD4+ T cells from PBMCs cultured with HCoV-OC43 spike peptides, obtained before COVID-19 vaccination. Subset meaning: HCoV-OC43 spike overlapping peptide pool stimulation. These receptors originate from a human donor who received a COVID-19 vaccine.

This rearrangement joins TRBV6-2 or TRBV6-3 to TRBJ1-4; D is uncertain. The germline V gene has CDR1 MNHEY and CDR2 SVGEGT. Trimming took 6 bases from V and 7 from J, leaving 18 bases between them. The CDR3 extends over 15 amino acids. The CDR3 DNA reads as TGTGCCAGCAGCCCGAATCAAGCGGCGGGTGAAAAACTGTTTTTT. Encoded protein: CASSPNQAAGEKLFF.

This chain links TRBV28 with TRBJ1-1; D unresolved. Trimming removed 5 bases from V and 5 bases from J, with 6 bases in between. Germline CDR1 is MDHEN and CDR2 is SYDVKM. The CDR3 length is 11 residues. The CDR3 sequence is CASSLLTEAFF. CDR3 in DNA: TGTGCCAGCAGTCTTTTGACTGAAGCTTTCTTT. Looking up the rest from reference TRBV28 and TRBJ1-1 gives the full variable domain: DVKVTQSSRYLVKRTGEKVFLECVQDMDHENMFWYRQDPGLGLRLIYFSYDVKMKEKGDIPEGYSVSREKKERFSLILESASTNQTSMYLCASSLLTEAFFGQGTRLTVV.

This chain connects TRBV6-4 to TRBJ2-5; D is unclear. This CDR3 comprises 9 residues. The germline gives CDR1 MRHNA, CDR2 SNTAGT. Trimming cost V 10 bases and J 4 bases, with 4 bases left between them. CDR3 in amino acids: CATVETQYF. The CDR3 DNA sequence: TGTGCCACGGTAGAGACCCAGTACTTC.

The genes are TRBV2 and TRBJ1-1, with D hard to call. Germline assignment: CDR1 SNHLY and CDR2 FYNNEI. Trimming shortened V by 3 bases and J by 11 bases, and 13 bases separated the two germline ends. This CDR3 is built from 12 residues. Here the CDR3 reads CASSDEVRRAFF. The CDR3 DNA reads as TGTGCCAGCAGTGATGAGGTCCGTAGGGCTTTCTTT.

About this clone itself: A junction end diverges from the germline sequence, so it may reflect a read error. The CDR3 here is CASTLTLVKPGELFF. The CDR3 nucleotides read TGTGCCAGCACCTTGACTCTGGTTAAGCCCGGGGAGCTGTTTTTT. This chain joins TRBV5-5 and TRBJ2-2; no clear D. This CDR3 has 15 amino acids. Germline V CDR1 and CDR2: SGHKS, YYEKEE (reference sequence). The full variable domain, completed using reference TRBV5-5 and TRBJ2-2, is DAGVTQSPTHLIKTRGQQVTLRCSPISGHKSVSWYQQVLGQGPQFIFQYYEKEERGRGNFPDRFSARQFPNYSSELNVNALLLGDSALYLCASTLTLVKPGELFFGEGSRLTVL.

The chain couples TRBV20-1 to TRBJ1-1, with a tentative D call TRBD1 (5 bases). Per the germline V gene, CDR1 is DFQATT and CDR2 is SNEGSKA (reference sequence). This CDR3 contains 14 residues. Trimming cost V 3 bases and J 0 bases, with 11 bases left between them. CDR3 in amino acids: CSASDSLLNTEAFF. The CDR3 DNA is TGCAGTGCTAGTGACAGTCTTTTGAACACTGAAGCTTTCTTT.

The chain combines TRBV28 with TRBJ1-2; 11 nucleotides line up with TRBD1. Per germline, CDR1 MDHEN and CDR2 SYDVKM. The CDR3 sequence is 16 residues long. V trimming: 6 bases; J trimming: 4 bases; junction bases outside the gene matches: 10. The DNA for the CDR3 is TGTGCCAGCAGCCGCTCCGGGACAGGGGGTTTCTATGGCTACACCTTC. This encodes CASSRSGTGGFYGYTF.

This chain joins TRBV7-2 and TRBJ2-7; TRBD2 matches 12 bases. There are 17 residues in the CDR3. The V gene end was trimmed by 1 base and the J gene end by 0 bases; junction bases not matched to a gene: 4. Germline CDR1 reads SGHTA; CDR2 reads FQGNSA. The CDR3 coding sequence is TGTGCCAGCAGCTTAGGCACTAGCGGGGGGATCTCCTACGAGCAGTACTTC. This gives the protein CASSLGTSGGISYEQYF.

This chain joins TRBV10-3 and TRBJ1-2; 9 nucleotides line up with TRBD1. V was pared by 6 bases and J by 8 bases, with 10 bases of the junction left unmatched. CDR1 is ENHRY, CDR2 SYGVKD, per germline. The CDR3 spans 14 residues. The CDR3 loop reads CAIRGTGKRSGYTF. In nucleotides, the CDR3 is TGTGCCATCAGAGGGACAGGGAAAAGATCCGGCTACACCTTC.

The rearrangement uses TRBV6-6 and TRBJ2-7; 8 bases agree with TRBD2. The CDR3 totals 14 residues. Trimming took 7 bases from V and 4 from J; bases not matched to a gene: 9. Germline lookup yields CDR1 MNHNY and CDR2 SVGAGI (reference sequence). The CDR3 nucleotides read TGTGCCAGCACTCCCTCCGGGGGGGCTTACGAGCAGTACTTC. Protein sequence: CASTPSGGAYEQYF.

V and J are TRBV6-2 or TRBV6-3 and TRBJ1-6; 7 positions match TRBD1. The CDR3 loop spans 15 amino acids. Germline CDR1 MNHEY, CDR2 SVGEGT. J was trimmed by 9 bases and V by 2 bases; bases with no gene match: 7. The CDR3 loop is CASSYPGQSGSPLHF. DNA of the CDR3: TGTGCCAGCAGTTACCCGGGACAGTCTGGTTCACCCCTCCACTTT.